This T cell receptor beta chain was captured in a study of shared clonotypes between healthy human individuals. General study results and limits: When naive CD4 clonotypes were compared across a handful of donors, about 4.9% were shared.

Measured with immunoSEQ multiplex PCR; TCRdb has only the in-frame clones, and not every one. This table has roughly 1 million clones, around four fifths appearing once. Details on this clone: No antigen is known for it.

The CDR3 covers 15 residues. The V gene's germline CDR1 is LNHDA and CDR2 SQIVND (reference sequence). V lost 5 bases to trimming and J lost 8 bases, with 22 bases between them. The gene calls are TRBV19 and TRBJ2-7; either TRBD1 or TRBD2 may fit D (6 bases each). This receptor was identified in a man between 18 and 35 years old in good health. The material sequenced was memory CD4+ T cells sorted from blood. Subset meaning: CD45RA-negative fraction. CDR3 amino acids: CASSPFSGDRGQQYF. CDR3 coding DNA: TGTGCCAGTAGTCCCTTCTCCGGGGACCGGGGGCAGCAGTACTTC.